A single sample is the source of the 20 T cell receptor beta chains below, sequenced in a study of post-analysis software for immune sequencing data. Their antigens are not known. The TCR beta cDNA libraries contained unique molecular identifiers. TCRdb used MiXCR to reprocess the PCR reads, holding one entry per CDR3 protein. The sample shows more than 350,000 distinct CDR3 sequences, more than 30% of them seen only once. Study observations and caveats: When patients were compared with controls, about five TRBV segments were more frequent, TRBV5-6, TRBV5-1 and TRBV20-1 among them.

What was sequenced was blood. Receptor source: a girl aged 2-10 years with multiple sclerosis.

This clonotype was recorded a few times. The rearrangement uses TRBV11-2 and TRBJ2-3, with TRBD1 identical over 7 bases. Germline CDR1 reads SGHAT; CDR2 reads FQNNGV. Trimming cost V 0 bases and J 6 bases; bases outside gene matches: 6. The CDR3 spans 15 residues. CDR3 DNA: TGTGCCAGCAGCTTAGATAATACAGGGGTGGATACGCAGTATTTT. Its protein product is CASSLDNTGVDTQYF.

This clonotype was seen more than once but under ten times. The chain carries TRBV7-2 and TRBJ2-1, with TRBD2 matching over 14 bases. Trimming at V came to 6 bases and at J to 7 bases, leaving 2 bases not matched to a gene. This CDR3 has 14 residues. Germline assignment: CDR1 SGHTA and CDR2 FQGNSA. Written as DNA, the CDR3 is TGTGCCAGCAGGGGGACTAGCGGGAGTAATGAGCAGTTCTTC. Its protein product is CASRGTSGSNEQFF.

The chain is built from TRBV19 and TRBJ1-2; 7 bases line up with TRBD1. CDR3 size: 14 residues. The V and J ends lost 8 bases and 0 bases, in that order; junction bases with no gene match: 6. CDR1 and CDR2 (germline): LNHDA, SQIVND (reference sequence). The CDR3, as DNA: TGTGCCAGTGTGACCGGGACAGCTAACTATGGCTACACCTTC. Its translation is CASVTGTANYGYTF.

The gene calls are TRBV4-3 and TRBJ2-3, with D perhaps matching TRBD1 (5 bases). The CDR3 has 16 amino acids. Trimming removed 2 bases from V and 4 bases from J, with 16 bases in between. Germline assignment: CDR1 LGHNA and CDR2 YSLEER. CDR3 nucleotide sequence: TGCGCCAGCAGCCAATATATAAGGGGTGCAGCAGATACGCAGTATTTT. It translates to CASSQYIRGAADTQYF.

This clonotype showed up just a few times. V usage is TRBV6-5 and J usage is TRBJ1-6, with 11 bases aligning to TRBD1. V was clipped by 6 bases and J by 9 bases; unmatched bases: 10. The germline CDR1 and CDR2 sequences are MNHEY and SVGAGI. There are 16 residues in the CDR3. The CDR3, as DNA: TGTGCCAGCAGGACCGGGGGACAGGGGGTGCGTTCACCCCTCCACTTT. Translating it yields CASRTGGQGVRSPLHF.

CDR3 bases: TGTGCCACCGATACTGACTTCGCGAACACCGGGGAGCTGTTTTTT. It translates to CATDTDFANTGELFF. The chain employs TRBV15 and TRBJ2-2, with D uncertain. The CDR3 spans 15 residues. Germline V gene lookup returns CDR1 LNHNV and CDR2 YYDKDF (reference sequence). Trimming left V 8 bases short and J 0 bases short, with 13 bases between.

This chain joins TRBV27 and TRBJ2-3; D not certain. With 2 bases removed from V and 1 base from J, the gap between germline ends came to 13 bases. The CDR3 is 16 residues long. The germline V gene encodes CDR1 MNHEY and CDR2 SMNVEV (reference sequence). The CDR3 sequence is CASSLTRLRGTDTQYF. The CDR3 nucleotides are TGTGCCAGCAGTTTAACACGGCTCCGGGGCACAGATACGCAGTATTTT.

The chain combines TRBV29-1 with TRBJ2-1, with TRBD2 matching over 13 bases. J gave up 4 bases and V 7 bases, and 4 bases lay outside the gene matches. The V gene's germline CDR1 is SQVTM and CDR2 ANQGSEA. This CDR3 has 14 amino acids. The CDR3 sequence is CSAGTSGTYNEQFF. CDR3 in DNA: TGCAGCGCCGGGACTAGCGGGACGTACAATGAGCAGTTCTTC.

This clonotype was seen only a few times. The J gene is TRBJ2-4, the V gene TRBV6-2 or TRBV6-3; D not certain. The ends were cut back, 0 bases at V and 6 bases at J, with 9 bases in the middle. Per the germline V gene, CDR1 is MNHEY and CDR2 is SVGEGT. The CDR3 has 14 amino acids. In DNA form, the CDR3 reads TGTGCCAGCAGTTACTCGACCGGGCGAAACATTCAGTACTTC. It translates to CASSYSTGRNIQYF.

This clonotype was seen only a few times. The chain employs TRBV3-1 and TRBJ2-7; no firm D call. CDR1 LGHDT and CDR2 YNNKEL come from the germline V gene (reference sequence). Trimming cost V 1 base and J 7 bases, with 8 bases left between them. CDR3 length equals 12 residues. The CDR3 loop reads CASSQVGREQYF. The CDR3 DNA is TGTGCCAGCAGCCAAGTTGGGCGAGAGCAGTACTTC.

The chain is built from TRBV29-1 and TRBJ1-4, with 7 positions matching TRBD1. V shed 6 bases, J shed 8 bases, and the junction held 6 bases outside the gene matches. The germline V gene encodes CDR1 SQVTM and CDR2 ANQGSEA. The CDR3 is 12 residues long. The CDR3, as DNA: TGCAGCGTCGTACAGGGGAACGAAAAACTGTTTTTT. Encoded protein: CSVVQGNEKLFF.

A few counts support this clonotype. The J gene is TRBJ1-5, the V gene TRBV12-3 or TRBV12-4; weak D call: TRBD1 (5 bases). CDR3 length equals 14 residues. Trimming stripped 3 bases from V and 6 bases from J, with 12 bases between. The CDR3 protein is CASSFHDSPQPQHF. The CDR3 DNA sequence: TGTGCCAGCAGTTTTCACGACAGCCCTCAGCCCCAGCATTTT.

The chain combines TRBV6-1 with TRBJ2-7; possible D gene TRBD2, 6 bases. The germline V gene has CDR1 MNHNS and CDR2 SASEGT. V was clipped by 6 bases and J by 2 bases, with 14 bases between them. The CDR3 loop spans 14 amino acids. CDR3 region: CASRGDFPPYEQYF. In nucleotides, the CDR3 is TGTGCCAGCAGGGGGGACTTTCCTCCCTACGAGCAGTACTTC.

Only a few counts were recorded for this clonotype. The CDR3: CATSKDLAGGNNEQFF. The DNA of the CDR3 is TGTGCCACCAGCAAAGATTTAGCGGGAGGGAACAATGAGCAGTTCTTC. The rearrangement links TRBV15 to TRBJ2-1; 11 nucleotides match TRBD2. J was trimmed by 5 bases and V by 4 bases; bases with no gene match: 7. The CDR3 runs 16 residues. Germline V gives CDR1 LNHNV, CDR2 YYDKDF (reference sequence).

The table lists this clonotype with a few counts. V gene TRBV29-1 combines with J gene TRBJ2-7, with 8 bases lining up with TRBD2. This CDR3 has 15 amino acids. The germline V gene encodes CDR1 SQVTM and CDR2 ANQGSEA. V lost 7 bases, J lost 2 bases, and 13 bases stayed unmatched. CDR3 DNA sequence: TGCAGCGCCCGACCGAACGGACTAGCACCCTACGAGCAGTACTTC. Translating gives CSARPNGLAPYEQYF.

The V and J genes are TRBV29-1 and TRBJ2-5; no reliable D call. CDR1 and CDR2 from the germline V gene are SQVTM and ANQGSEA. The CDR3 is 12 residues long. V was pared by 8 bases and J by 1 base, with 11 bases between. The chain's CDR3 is CSIGRSQETQYF. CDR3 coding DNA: TGCAGCATCGGACGGAGCCAAGAGACCCAGTACTTC.

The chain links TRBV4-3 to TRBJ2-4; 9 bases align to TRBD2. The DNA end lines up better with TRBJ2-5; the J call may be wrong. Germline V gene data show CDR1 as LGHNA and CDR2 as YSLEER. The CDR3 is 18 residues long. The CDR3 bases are TGCGCCAGCAGCCAAGATTCTTATGGGGCTAGCGGGAAAAAGACCCAGTACTTC. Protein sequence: CASSQDSYGASGKKTQYF.

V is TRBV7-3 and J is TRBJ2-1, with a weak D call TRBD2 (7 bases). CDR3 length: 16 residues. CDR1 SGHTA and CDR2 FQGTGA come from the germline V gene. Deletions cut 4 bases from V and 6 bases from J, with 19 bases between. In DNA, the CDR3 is TGTGCCAGCAGCTCGACCTGGGGGGGGGCGTGCAATGAGCAGTTCTTC. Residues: CASSSTWGGACNEQFF.

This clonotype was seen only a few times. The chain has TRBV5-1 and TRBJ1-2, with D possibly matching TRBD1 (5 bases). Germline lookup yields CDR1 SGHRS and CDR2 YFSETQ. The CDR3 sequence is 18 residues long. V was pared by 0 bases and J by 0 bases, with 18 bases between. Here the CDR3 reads CASSLDAGKVLSNYGYTF. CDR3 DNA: TGCGCCAGCAGCTTGGATGCAGGGAAAGTTCTGTCTAACTATGGCTACACCTTC. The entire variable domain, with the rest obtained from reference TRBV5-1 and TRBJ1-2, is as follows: KAGVTQTPRYLIKTRGQQVTLSCSPISGHRSVSWYQQTPGQGLQFLFEYFSETQRNKGNFPGRFSGRQFSNSRSEMNVSTLELGDSALYLCASSLDAGKVLSNYGYTFGSGTRLTVV.

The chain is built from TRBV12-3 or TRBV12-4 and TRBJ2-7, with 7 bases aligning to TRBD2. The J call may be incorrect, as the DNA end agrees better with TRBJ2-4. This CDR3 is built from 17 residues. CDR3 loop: CASSGGGGVVAKNIQYF. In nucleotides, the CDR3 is TGTGCCAGCAGTGGGGGGGGTGGTGTAGTAGCCAAAAACATTCAGTACTTC.